A single sample is the source of the 24 T cell receptor beta chains below, sequenced in a study of T cells expressing NK-cell markers. TCRdb processed the 5' RACE reads again and assigns one entry to each CDR3 protein, with no DNA. In total, the table holds 500,000 to 600,000 distinct CDR3 sequences. Specimen: blood T cells: a sorted CD56 or NKG2C T cell subset, CD4+ or CD8+ T cells, or bulk PBMC T cells (not recorded which). The receptors were gathered from a man younger than 30 in good health.

J is TRBJ2-5 and V is TRBV28. This CDR3 contains 14 residues. Germline-derived CDR1 and CDR2 are MDHEN and SYDVKM. Here the CDR3 reads CASSGDGSQETQYF.

The J gene is TRBJ2-1, the V gene TRBV7-2; TCRdb's D gene call, TRBD2, goes unchecked for lack of DNA. The CDR3 loop spans 15 amino acids. Germline lookup yields CDR1 SGHTA and CDR2 FQGNSA. CDR3 amino acids: CASRRTSANSNEQFF.

V is TRBV9 and J is TRBJ2-3; TCRdb's D call, TRBD1, is unchecked because there is no DNA. CDR3 length: 16 residues. Germline V gives CDR1 SGDLS, CDR2 YYNGEE. This CDR3 reads CASSKGGTGLTDTQYF.

This chain uses TRBV12-3 or TRBV12-4 with TRBJ1-2. This CDR3 region has 15 residues. CDR3: CASSPSIDAHYGYTF.

V gene TRBV29-1 combines with J gene TRBJ1-2; absent DNA, TCRdb's TRBD1 call cannot be checked. Looked up from germline, CDR1 is SQVTM and CDR2 is ANQGSEA. This CDR3 is built from 14 residues. The CDR3 protein is CSVEDPRVGYGYTF.

The chain recombines TRBV11-2 with TRBJ1-1. This CDR3 comprises 15 residues. Germline values: CDR1 SGHAT, CDR2 FQNNGV. The CDR3: CASSPQVADDTEAFF.

This sequence joins TRBV28 and TRBJ2-2. The germline gives CDR1 MDHEN, CDR2 SYDVKM. CDR3 length: 14 amino acids. The CDR3 is CASSLYGSTGELFF.

The chain combines TRBV6-1 with TRBJ2-1. Per the germline V gene, CDR1 is MNHNS and CDR2 is SASEGT. This CDR3 spans 14 amino acids. CDR3 sequence reads: CASSLAPTANEQFF.

The J gene is TRBJ2-3, the V gene TRBV6-5; TCRdb calls TRBD2, which cannot be checked without DNA. The germline gives CDR1 MNHEY, CDR2 SVGAGI. This CDR3 contains 12 residues. The CDR3 region is CATGGAADTQYF.

The chain employs TRBV6-5 and TRBJ2-3; TCRdb outputs TRBD2, but without DNA this stays unchecked. Germline-derived CDR1 and CDR2 are MNHEY and SVGAGI. This CDR3 has 15 amino acids. The CDR3 spells CASSYSDGGTDTQYF.

The chain carries TRBV6-4 and TRBJ2-3; TCRdb's assignment of TRBD2 cannot be checked, as there is no DNA. This CDR3 is built from 16 residues. Germline V gene lookup returns CDR1 MRHNA and CDR2 SNTAGT. The CDR3 reads CASRSGTRTGTDTQYF.

The V gene is TRBV6-1, the J gene TRBJ2-1; the D call of TRBD2 rests on TCRdb alone, since no DNA is present to check it. In germline, CDR1 is MNHNS, CDR2 SASEGT. This CDR3 contains 16 residues. The CDR3 protein is CASSEALAGAYNEQFF.

The chain combines TRBV12-3 or TRBV12-4 with TRBJ2-3. CDR3 length: 12 amino acids. This CDR3 is CASSPPADTQYF.

J is TRBJ2-5 and V is TRBV25-1. CDR1 and CDR2 (germline): MGHDK, SYGVNS. The CDR3 runs to 14 residues. CDR3 loop: CASSDRLFGETQYF.

The rearrangement links TRBV27 to TRBJ2-1; the D call from TCRdb, TRBD1, cannot be confirmed without DNA. Germline V gene data show CDR1 as MNHEY and CDR2 as SMNVEV (reference sequence). There are 15 residues in the CDR3. CDR3: CASSLSLPRYNEQFF.

J is TRBJ2-7 and V is TRBV20-1; the D call from TCRdb, TRBD2, cannot be confirmed without DNA. This CDR3 region has 15 residues. Germline V gene lookup returns CDR1 DFQATT and CDR2 SNEGSKA (reference sequence). The CDR3 here is CSARAPAGAPAEQYF.

The chain is built from TRBV5-1 and TRBJ2-7; the D gene TCRdb calls, TRBD1, cannot be checked with no DNA. CDR3 length: 13 residues. The germline V gene encodes CDR1 SGHRS and CDR2 YFSETQ. The CDR3 spells CASSFRGTHEQYF.

J is TRBJ2-4 and V is TRBV19. Per the germline V gene, CDR1 is LNHDA and CDR2 is SQIVND (reference sequence). The CDR3 covers 15 residues. The CDR3 spells CASSISVVAKNIQYF. The variable domain in full, with the rest retrieved from reference TRBV19 and TRBJ2-4, is DGGITQSPKYLFRKEGQNVTLSCEQNLNHDAMYWYRQDPGQGLRLIYYSQIVNDFQKGDIAEGYSVSREKKESFPLTVTSAQKNPTAFYLCASSISVVAKNIQYFGAGTRLSVL.

The chain employs TRBV12-3 or TRBV12-4 and TRBJ2-1; there is no DNA to check the TCRdb D call of TRBD2. The CDR3 extends over 15 amino acids. Here the CDR3 reads CASTLSGRGGNEQFF.

The J gene is TRBJ1-4, the V gene TRBV18; TCRdb's assignment of TRBD1 cannot be checked, as there is no DNA. The germline CDR1 and CDR2 sequences are KGHSH and LQKENI. This CDR3 is 15 amino acids long. CDR3 in amino acids: CASSPGRGRYEKLFF.

V gene TRBV5-1 combines with J gene TRBJ2-2; with no DNA, the TCRdb D assignment of TRBD1 cannot be verified. The CDR3 length is 16 residues. Germline CDR1 SGHRS, CDR2 YFSETQ. CDR3: CASSPSEGSGVGELFF.

This CDR3 reads CASSQRGDVPTPYEQYF. The chain couples TRBV4-1 to TRBJ2-7; TCRdb calls TRBD1, which cannot be checked without DNA. The CDR3 length is 17 residues. Germline V gene sequence: CDR1 MGHRA, CDR2 YSYEKL.

This rearrangement joins TRBV12-5 to TRBJ1-4. Germline CDR1 and CDR2: LGHNT and FRNRAP. The CDR3 sequence is 16 residues long. This chain's CDR3 is CASGLVLGIRDEKLFF.

The chain employs TRBV2 and TRBJ2-3; checking the TCRdb D call of TRBD2 is not possible without DNA. CDR1 is SNHLY, CDR2 FYNNEI, per germline. The CDR3 is 14 residues long. This chain's CDR3 is CARLQRERTDTQYF.